The following is a TCR beta chain sequence with its context. This sample is drawn from a study of OX40 agonist ivuxolimab in advanced cancers. Profiling relied on immunoSEQ multiplex PCR, and the TCRdb table lists in-frame clones only, not all of them. The data contain about 35,000 clones, around three quarters of them singletons. The germline V gene has CDR1 MNHNS and CDR2 SASEGT. This CDR3 has 16 amino acids. V gave up 2 bases and J gave up 2 bases; unmatched junction bases: 5. This receptor was obtained from an adult with an advanced solid tumor such as melanoma, head and neck, liver or kidney cancer. This rearrangement joins TRBV6-1 to TRBJ2-1; 8 positions match TRBD1. The sample was CD4+ or CD8+ T cells sorted from blood, taken in a trial of the OX40 agonist ivuxolimab. In nucleotides, the CDR3 is TGTGCCAGCAGTGAACTCGACAGGGGAGCCTACAATGAGCAGTTCTTC. This gives the protein CASSELDRGAYNEQFF.